These T cell receptor beta chains were read from a single sample in a study of T-cell reconstitution after alpha-beta-depleted transplantation in children. TCRdb itself ran the PCR reads through MiXCR, one entry per CDR3 protein. The sample records 440,000 or so distinct CDR3 sequences, 43% being singletons. Sequencing used PBMCs, obtained before TCRalphabeta/CD19-depleted stem cell transplant. These TCRs come from a girl aged 2 to 10 with aplastic anemia, due to receive a stem cell transplant. The CDR3 runs from the conserved cysteine through the conserved F or W. D genes are given only for firm matches. Where a row states a size, it is once, few, many or the class of an expanded clone; other rows omit it.

CDR3nt: TGCAGTGCTAGAGCTGGGAGACGGAATCAGCCCCAGCATTTT; CDR3aa: CSARAGRRNQPQHF; d_gene: -; abundance: many; j_gene: TRBJ1-5; v_gene: TRBV20-1
CDR3nt: TGTGCCAGCAGCTTAGGGCTAGCTAAGGTTTACGAGCAGTACTTC; CDR3aa: CASSLGLAKVYEQYF; d_gene: -; abundance: few; j_gene: TRBJ2-7; v_gene: TRBV7-2
CDR3nt: TGCGCCAGCAGCTTGTCGGCTACCTCCCAAGAGACCCAGTACTTC; CDR3aa: CASSLSATSQETQYF; d_gene: -; abundance: -; j_gene: TRBJ2-5; v_gene: TRBV5-1
CDR3nt: TGTGCCAGCAGCACCGGTGGTGGGCGGGGGGACTACGAGCAGTACTTC; CDR3aa: CASSTGGGRGDYEQYF; d_gene: TRBD2; abundance: many; j_gene: TRBJ2-7; v_gene: TRBV14
CDR3nt: TGCGCCAGCAGCCAAGATCGGACACGCGAGCAGTACTTC; CDR3aa: CASSQDRTREQYF; d_gene: -; abundance: few; j_gene: TRBJ2-7; v_gene: TRBV4-1
CDR3nt: TGTGCCAGCAGCGAACTAGCTACGCAGTATTTT; CDR3aa: CASSELATQYF; d_gene: -; abundance: -; j_gene: TRBJ2-3; v_gene: TRBV7-2
CDR3nt: TGTGCCAGCAGTCTATCCTCCGGGACAGCGCGATACTACACCTTC; CDR3aa: CASSLSSGTARYYTF; d_gene: TRBD1; abundance: many; j_gene: TRBJ1-2; v_gene: TRBV27
CDR3nt: TGTGCCATCAAGTCTAGCGGGGGAGCCTACGAGCAGTACTTC; CDR3aa: CAIKSSGGAYEQYF; d_gene: TRBD2; abundance: -; j_gene: TRBJ2-7; v_gene: TRBV10-3
CDR3nt: TGTGCCAGCAGTGCCGCTAGCGGAGCAGGGAATGAGCAGTTCTTC; CDR3aa: CASSAASGAGNEQFF; d_gene: TRBD2; abundance: -; j_gene: TRBJ2-1; v_gene: TRBV6-1
CDR3nt: TGTGCCATCAGTGGAACAGGTACTGGAAACACCATATATTTT; CDR3aa: CAISGTGTGNTIYF; d_gene: -; abundance: -; j_gene: TRBJ1-3; v_gene: TRBV10-3
CDR3nt: TGTGCCAGCAGCTTATCCCCAGCGGGGAGGACAGATACGCAGTATTTT; CDR3aa: CASSLSPAGRTDTQYF; d_gene: TRBD2; abundance: few; j_gene: TRBJ2-3; v_gene: TRBV7-6
CDR3nt: TGCAGTGCAGTTGGGGGAGGGGGGGCCAACGTCCTGACTTTC; CDR3aa: CSAVGGGGANVLTF; d_gene: TRBD2; abundance: few; j_gene: TRBJ2-6; v_gene: TRBV20-1
CDR3nt: TGTGCCAGCAGTTTCGACAGTGTAAATAGCAATCAGCCCCAGCATTTT; CDR3aa: CASSFDSVNSNQPQHF; d_gene: -; abundance: -; j_gene: TRBJ1-5; v_gene: TRBV2
CDR3nt: TGTGCCAGCAGCTTTTCAGGGACTCCTTATGGCTACACCTTC; CDR3aa: CASSFSGTPYGYTF; d_gene: -; abundance: few; j_gene: TRBJ1-2; v_gene: TRBV7-9
CDR3nt: TGTGCCAGCAAGGGGTGGCGGGAGGGGAAAAGCTCCTACAATGAGCAGTTCTTC; CDR3aa: CASKGWREGKSSYNEQFF; d_gene: TRBD2; abundance: many; j_gene: TRBJ2-1; v_gene: TRBV12-3/TRBV12-4
CDR3nt: TGTGCCAGCAGTGTACGCGGGGACAGGGACCAGCCCCAGCATTTT; CDR3aa: CASSVRGDRDQPQHF; d_gene: TRBD1; abundance: -; j_gene: TRBJ1-5; v_gene: TRBV6-1
CDR3nt: TGTGCCAGCAGCCGAACCAAGAGGTCCTACAATGAGCAGTTCTTC; CDR3aa: CASSRTKRSYNEQFF; d_gene: -; abundance: -; j_gene: TRBJ2-1; v_gene: TRBV7-6
CDR3nt: TGTGCCAGCGGGGGCGCTAGGGAAAAACTGTTTTTT; CDR3aa: CASGGAREKLFF; d_gene: -; abundance: -; j_gene: TRBJ1-4; v_gene: TRBV7-8
CDR3nt: TGTGCCAGCAGTGATCTATCAGGGGTGAACGGCTACACCTTC; CDR3aa: CASSDLSGVNGYTF; d_gene: -; abundance: few; j_gene: TRBJ1-2; v_gene: TRBV6-1
CDR3nt: TGTGCCAGCAGACATTACGGTTCGAACACCGGGGAGCTGTTTTTT; CDR3aa: CASRHYGSNTGELFF; d_gene: -; abundance: few; j_gene: TRBJ2-2; v_gene: TRBV12-3/TRBV12-4
CDR3nt: TGTGCCAGCAGCTTACTCCTTGGAGAAAGAAACAATGAGCAGTTCTTC; CDR3aa: CASSLLLGERNNEQFF; d_gene: -; abundance: -; j_gene: TRBJ2-1; v_gene: TRBV7-9
CDR3nt: TGTGCCAGCCGTTATGGGACTGAAGCTTTCTTT; CDR3aa: CASRYGTEAFF; d_gene: -; abundance: -; j_gene: TRBJ1-1; v_gene: TRBV28
CDR3nt: TGTGCCAGCAGCCCAGAGAATTTTGGGCAGTTCTTC; CDR3aa: CASSPENFGQFF; d_gene: -; abundance: -; j_gene: TRBJ2-1; v_gene: TRBV3-1
CDR3nt: TGCGCCAGCAGCCAAGAGACTGGCTACGAGCAGTACTTC; CDR3aa: CASSQETGYEQYF; d_gene: -; abundance: -; j_gene: TRBJ2-7; v_gene: TRBV4-1
CDR3nt: TGTGCCAGCAGCCCGGGGGTGGGGGGGGAGCTGTTTTTT; CDR3aa: CASSPGVGGELFF; d_gene: -; abundance: -; j_gene: TRBJ2-2; v_gene: TRBV7-8
CDR3nt: TGCGCCAGCAGTTATGGACTAGCGGGGGGGTTTGAGCAGTTCTTC; CDR3aa: CASSYGLAGGFEQFF; d_gene: TRBD2; abundance: -; j_gene: TRBJ2-1; v_gene: TRBV5-1
CDR3nt: TGTGCCAGCAGTTACAACAATCAAGGGGGCTCGGGCTCACCCCTCCACTTT; CDR3aa: CASSYNNQGGSGSPLHF; d_gene: TRBD1; abundance: -; j_gene: TRBJ1-6; v_gene: TRBV6-5
CDR3nt: TGTGCCAGCAGCTTAGGGCCTTTTCAGCCCCAGCATTTT; CDR3aa: CASSLGPFQPQHF; d_gene: -; abundance: many; j_gene: TRBJ1-5; v_gene: TRBV7-9
CDR3nt: TGTGCCAGCAGCTCCGGACGGGCCAACTATGGCTACACCTTC; CDR3aa: CASSSGRANYGYTF; d_gene: -; abundance: many; j_gene: TRBJ1-2; v_gene: TRBV7-9
CDR3nt: TGCAGTGCTAGGTTGTTCGGGGGCGGCGAGCAGTACTTC; CDR3aa: CSARLFGGGEQYF; d_gene: -; abundance: many; j_gene: TRBJ2-7; v_gene: TRBV20-1
CDR3nt: TGTGCCAGCAGTGAAAACCGTGAGCAGTTCTTC; CDR3aa: CASSENREQFF; d_gene: -; abundance: many; j_gene: TRBJ2-1; v_gene: TRBV2
CDR3nt: TGTGCCAGCAGCTTGGGGACTAGCGGGACGGGGGGATACAATGAGCAGTTCTTC; CDR3aa: CASSLGTSGTGGYNEQFF; d_gene: TRBD2; abundance: -; j_gene: TRBJ2-1; v_gene: TRBV7-3
CDR3nt: TGCAGCGTTGGCGGGGGGGCCTACAATGAGCAGTTCTTC; CDR3aa: CSVGGGAYNEQFF; d_gene: TRBD2; abundance: few; j_gene: TRBJ2-1; v_gene: TRBV29-1
CDR3nt: TGTGCCAGCACCCTCGAATTAGCCTCCTACGAGCAGTACTTC; CDR3aa: CASTLELASYEQYF; d_gene: -; abundance: -; j_gene: TRBJ2-7; v_gene: TRBV12-3/TRBV12-4
CDR3nt: TGCAGCGTTGAAGATCCGGCTAGGTACGAGCAGTACTTC; CDR3aa: CSVEDPARYEQYF; d_gene: -; abundance: -; j_gene: TRBJ2-7; v_gene: TRBV29-1
CDR3nt: TGTGCCAGCAGTCTCTCCGGGACATCGATCGCCCAGCAGTACTTC; CDR3aa: CASSLSGTSIAQQYF; d_gene: -; abundance: few; j_gene: TRBJ2-7; v_gene: TRBV6-1
CDR3nt: TGTGCCGCGCGGCCCGATTCAAACAATGAGCAGTTCTTC; CDR3aa: CAARPDSNNEQFF; d_gene: -; abundance: many; j_gene: TRBJ2-1; v_gene: TRBV7-9
CDR3nt: TGCAGCGTTGAGGGAGACAGGTTGTTTAATGAGCAGTTCTTC; CDR3aa: CSVEGDRLFNEQFF; d_gene: -; abundance: -; j_gene: TRBJ2-1; v_gene: TRBV29-1
CDR3nt: TGTGCCAGCAGCCAAGGACGCGCAGTAGCTGGGGCCAACGTCCTGACTTTC; CDR3aa: CASSQGRAVAGANVLTF; d_gene: -; abundance: -; j_gene: TRBJ2-6; v_gene: TRBV3-1
CDR3nt: TGTGCCAGCAGCTATCCCGGGACCACCTACAATGAGCAGTTCTTC; CDR3aa: CASSYPGTTYNEQFF; d_gene: -; abundance: -; j_gene: TRBJ2-1; v_gene: TRBV11-2
CDR3nt: TGTGCCAGCAGTTTAAGACGGCTTCTGGATTCACCCCTCCACTTT; CDR3aa: CASSLRRLLDSPLHF; d_gene: -; abundance: few; j_gene: TRBJ1-6; v_gene: TRBV12-3/TRBV12-4
CDR3nt: TGCGCCAGCAGCTTGAGGGGAGTAGCGGGAGCGCCATACAATGAGCAGTTCTTC; CDR3aa: CASSLRGVAGAPYNEQFF; d_gene: TRBD2; abundance: -; j_gene: TRBJ2-1; v_gene: TRBV5-1
CDR3nt: TGCGCCAGCAGCTCGGGACTAGCGGGCGCCGGTCGAGAGACCCAGTACTTC; CDR3aa: CASSSGLAGAGRETQYF; d_gene: TRBD2; abundance: many; j_gene: TRBJ2-5; v_gene: TRBV5-1
CDR3nt: TGCAGTTGCGGCCTAGGCCGCCCCAATGATCAGTTCTTC; CDR3aa: CSCGLGRPNDQFF; d_gene: -; abundance: -; j_gene: TRBJ2-1; v_gene: TRBV20-1
CDR3nt: TGTGCCAGCAGTGAAGGTGCCAGGGGTATCAATCAGCCCCAGCATTTT; CDR3aa: CASSEGARGINQPQHF; d_gene: -; abundance: few; j_gene: TRBJ1-5; v_gene: TRBV25-1
CDR3nt: TGCAGTGCTAGAGAGGTTAGGGGGACTAGCGGACACCAAGGGACCCAGTACTTC; CDR3aa: CSAREVRGTSGHQGTQYF; d_gene: TRBD2; abundance: -; j_gene: TRBJ2-5; v_gene: TRBV20-1
CDR3nt: TGTGCCATCAGTGAGTCAGTCGGCGTCCAAGAGACCCAGTACTTC; CDR3aa: CAISESVGVQETQYF; d_gene: -; abundance: few; j_gene: TRBJ2-5; v_gene: TRBV10-3
CDR3nt: TGTGCCAGCAGCTTAGCGCGCGACGGGGGGGAAACGAACACCGGGGAGCTGTTTTTT; CDR3aa: CASSLARDGGETNTGELFF; d_gene: TRBD2; abundance: once; j_gene: TRBJ2-2; v_gene: TRBV7-8
CDR3nt: TGTGCCAGCAGCGACCTTCCCGGGGCCAACGTCCTGACTTTC; CDR3aa: CASSDLPGANVLTF; d_gene: -; abundance: -; j_gene: TRBJ2-6; v_gene: TRBV12-3/TRBV12-4
CDR3nt: TGCAGTGCTAGACTAGCGGGGGACAGCTCCTACGAGCAGTACTTC; CDR3aa: CSARLAGDSSYEQYF; d_gene: TRBD2; abundance: many; j_gene: TRBJ2-7; v_gene: TRBV20-1
CDR3nt: TGCAGCGTTGGCGGGGAGCCTCGCTCCTACAATGAGCAGTTCTTC; CDR3aa: CSVGGEPRSYNEQFF; d_gene: -; abundance: -; j_gene: TRBJ2-1; v_gene: TRBV29-1
CDR3nt: TGCAGCGTTGCCCCGGGACCCCCATCCGAGCAGTACTTC; CDR3aa: CSVAPGPPSEQYF; d_gene: -; abundance: -; j_gene: TRBJ2-7; v_gene: TRBV29-1
CDR3nt: TGTGCCAGCAGTGAGGTGCACGGGACAGGGGGCCGCTTC; CDR3aa: CASSEVHGTGGRF; d_gene: TRBD1; abundance: -; j_gene: TRBJ2-1; v_gene: TRBV2
CDR3nt: TGCAGTGCTAGAGATAACTGGGGGATCGAGCCCCAGCATTTT; CDR3aa: CSARDNWGIEPQHF; d_gene: -; abundance: -; j_gene: TRBJ1-5; v_gene: TRBV20-1
CDR3nt: TGTGCCGAGCCCCTAAGGGGTAATGAGCAGTTCTTC; CDR3aa: CAEPLRGNEQFF; d_gene: -; abundance: -; j_gene: TRBJ2-1; v_gene: TRBV10-3
CDR3nt: TGTGCCAGCAGTGAATCGGGGACAGGGACTAACTATGGCTACACCTTC; CDR3aa: CASSESGTGTNYGYTF; d_gene: TRBD1; abundance: many; j_gene: TRBJ1-2; v_gene: TRBV25-1
CDR3nt: TGTGCCAGCAGCCCTAGGGGCGGAAACTCACCCCTCCACTTT; CDR3aa: CASSPRGGNSPLHF; d_gene: -; abundance: few; j_gene: TRBJ1-6; v_gene: TRBV11-2
CDR3nt: TGTGCCAGCAGCTTGGTTCTAGCGGGCTCTAGCACAGATACGCAGTATTTT; CDR3aa: CASSLVLAGSSTDTQYF; d_gene: TRBD2; abundance: -; j_gene: TRBJ2-3; v_gene: TRBV5-5
CDR3nt: TGTGCCACCAGTCGGGGGGGGCTTACCCTCACAGATACGCAGTATTTT; CDR3aa: CATSRGGLTLTDTQYF; d_gene: TRBD2; abundance: -; j_gene: TRBJ2-3; v_gene: TRBV15